Detailed here is one T cell receptor beta chain. This clonotype was counted between two and nine times. Its antigen has not been determined. Qualities for individual bases were not recorded, and no much larger clone is one base off. This specimen comes from a study of T cell repertoires in cytomegalovirus infection (dated by TCRdb to about 2019). Turning to the overall study: Peptide stimulations targeted recently identified HLA-C-restricted CMV epitopes, whose presentation resists viral immunomodulation, together with well-studied HLA-B-restricted epitopes. The HLA type of each donor mattered for the analysis, because public TCR beta signatures pointed to carriage of CMV infection along with the matching HLA type. Study-level results and caveats: In both this cohort and an independent approximately 400-donor cohort, the cumulative frequency of public TCR beta family members distinguished carriers of CMV infection plus the relevant HLA type. The ex vivo response was dominated by HLA-C-restricted CMV-specific TCR beta clonotypes, and the single most frequent clonotype in two of eight donors was supplied by these HLA-C-restricted clonotypes.

The sequencer listed for this sample is Illumina HiSeq 1500. TCRdb cleaned the public reads at Q25 with fastp, built clones with MiXCR and kept in-frame beta chains. Each CDR3 protein appears once, grouped with its most common genes and DNA. The sample table records about 900,000 distinct CDR3 sequences; less than 35% of these occur just once. The biggest ten clones account for more than 13% of the sample. What this sample's treatment or condition label stands for: in vitro stimulation with specific CMV peptide epitopes to enrich CMV-specific T cells. V was cut back by 1 base and J by 5 bases, leaving a gap of 12 bases between them. CDR3 length: 15 amino acids, cysteine to phenylalanine. Only the CDR3 portion is preserved as DNA: 45 bases, with reading frame beginning at the first base.

The clonotype was recovered from a human donor in good health (CMV status not recorded). Some clones in this sample may be carry-over from other donors' samples. The specimen was cultured CD8+ T cells from PBMCs, collected from culture after CMV antigen stimulation. The chain is made from TRBV12-3 or TRBV12-4 and TRBJ1-5, with TRBD1 perhaps the D gene, on 5 matching bases. The CDR3 amino acid sequence is: CASSLGILGDQPQHF. The DNA sequence reads TGTGCCAGCAGTTTAGGTATCTTGGGGGATCAGCCCCAGCATTTT.